The 24 T cell receptor beta chains below come from one sample, sequenced in a study of shared clonotypes between healthy human individuals. TCRdb's table, derived via immunoSEQ multiplex PCR, lists solely in-frame clones and lacks some. This table holds more than 2 million clones, approximately 94% found once. CD8 cells regarded as naive lacked CD45RO, were positively chosen for CCR7, and omitted terminally differentiated effector memory CD45RA+ cells. The sample was naive CD8+ T cells sorted from blood. All receptors derive from a man younger than 35 in good health.

The table lists this clone with a count of one. The V and J genes are TRBV4-1 and TRBJ2-5; a possible D gene is TRBD2 (5 bases). The CDR3 has 14 residues. From germline, CDR1 is MGHRA and CDR2 YSYEKL. Trimming pared 1 base from V and 5 bases from J, leaving 11 bases between. The CDR3 nucleotides are TGCGCCAGCAGCCAAGTAGGCGGGTTTGAGACCCAGTACTTC. Protein: CASSQVGGFETQYF.

The V and J genes are TRBV6-5 and TRBJ2-3; D not resolved. CDR1 and CDR2 from the germline V gene are MNHEY and SVGAGI. The CDR3 runs 13 residues. Deletions cut 4 bases from V and 6 bases from J, with 11 bases between. CDR3 sequence: CASSFLVGDTQYF. For the CDR3, the DNA is TGTGCCAGCAGTTTTCTAGTAGGGGATACGCAGTATTTT.

The gene calls are TRBV13 and TRBJ2-2; no definite D call. Germline V lookup: CDR1 PRHDT, CDR2 FYEKMQ (reference sequence). The CDR3 has 13 residues. V shed 7 bases and J shed 1 base, with 7 bases lying between them. This CDR3 reads CASTQVNTGELFF. Here the CDR3 DNA reads TGTGCCAGCACGCAGGTGAACACCGGGGAGCTGTTTTTT.

The rearrangement links TRBV15 to TRBJ2-7; D is unresolved. CDR3 length: 12 amino acids. The germline gives CDR1 LNHNV, CDR2 YYDKDF (reference sequence). The germline V and J ends were trimmed by 3 bases and 6 bases, with 9 bases remaining between them. The CDR3 loop reads CATSSGWSEQYF. In nucleotides, the CDR3 is TGTGCCACCAGCAGCGGGTGGTCCGAGCAGTACTTC.

V and J are TRBV6-5 and TRBJ2-7, with D perhaps matching TRBD2 (6 bases). Trimming removed 6 bases from V and 0 bases from J, with 12 bases in between. CDR1 and CDR2 (germline): MNHEY, SVGAGI. CDR3 length: 14 amino acids. The CDR3 coding sequence is TGTGCCAGCAGGGTCTTAGCGGACTCCTACGAGCAGTACTTC. Protein: CASRVLADSYEQYF.

This clone is a singleton in its sample. The chain recombines TRBV7-9 with TRBJ2-7, with TRBD1 matching 7 bases. The CDR3 length is 14 residues. The trim removed 6 bases at V and 3 bases at J, leaving 8 bases unmatched. Germline lookup yields CDR1 SEHNR and CDR2 FQNEAQ (reference sequence). CDR3 sequence reads: CASSLGQWDYEQYF. The DNA of the CDR3 is TGTGCCAGCAGTTTGGGACAGTGGGACTACGAGCAGTACTTC.

The chain carries TRBV7-9 and TRBJ2-7; D gene uncertain. In germline, CDR1 is SEHNR, CDR2 FQNEAQ (reference sequence). V lost 4 bases, J lost 6 bases, and 10 bases lay in between. This CDR3 is 12 amino acids long. CDR3 protein: CASSSRPAEQYF. The CDR3 nucleotides read TGTGCCAGCAGCTCCAGGCCCGCCGAGCAGTACTTC. Combining the CDR3 with reference TRBV7-9 and TRBJ2-7 gives the whole variable domain DTGVSQNPRHKITKRGQNVTFRCDPISEHNRLYWYRQTLGQGPEFLTYFQNEAQLEKSRLLSDRFSAERPKGSFSTLEIQRTEQGDSAMYLCASSSRPAEQYFGPGTRLTVT.

The chain combines TRBV7-8 with TRBJ2-5; either TRBD1 or TRBD2 may supply D (6 bases each). The CDR3 spans 16 residues. Trimming took 1 base from V and 1 from J, leaving 13 bases between them. Germline V lookup: CDR1 SGHVS, CDR2 FQNEAQ. CDR3 sequence: CASSLGSGGLQETQYF. CDR3 DNA: TGTGCCAGCAGCTTAGGCTCTGGGGGGCTCCAAGAGACCCAGTACTTC.

The V and J genes are TRBV10-3 and TRBJ2-1; no definite D call. The germline gives CDR1 ENHRY, CDR2 SYGVKD. V gave up 0 bases and J gave up 9 bases, with 12 bases separating them. This CDR3 comprises 14 residues. CDR3 DNA: TGTGCCATCAGTGAGTCGAGTCAGTCTCGTGAGCAGTTCTTC. It is translated as CAISESSQSREQFF.

This sequence joins TRBV27 and TRBJ2-3; a weak D match, TRBD2 (5 bases). CDR3 size: 15 residues. Germline V gene data show CDR1 as MNHEY and CDR2 as SMNVEV (reference sequence). Trimming removed 0 bases from V and 8 bases from J, with 15 bases in between. CDR3 in amino acids: CASSLSEHAAGTQYF. The CDR3, as DNA: TGTGCCAGCAGTTTATCGGAGCACGCCGCGGGTACGCAGTATTTT.

The gene calls are TRBV7-9 and TRBJ2-5, with 7 bases aligning to TRBD1. This CDR3 has 14 amino acids. With 6 bases clipped from V and 0 bases from J, the junction kept 4 bases outside the gene matches. Germline CDR1 and CDR2: SEHNR and FQNEAQ (reference sequence). This CDR3 is CASSGGQNQETQYF. CDR3 DNA: TGTGCCAGCAGTGGGGGACAGAACCAAGAGACCCAGTACTTC. Supplemented by reference TRBV7-9 and TRBJ2-5, the full variable domain reads DTGVSQNPRHKITKRGQNVTFRCDPISEHNRLYWYRQTLGQGPEFLTYFQNEAQLEKSRLLSDRFSAERPKGSFSTLEIQRTEQGDSAMYLCASSGGQNQETQYFGPGTRLLVL.

The CDR3 is CASSRNVYPYEQYF. The CDR3 DNA follows: TGTGCCAGCAGTCGAAACGTATACCCCTACGAGCAGTACTTC. This chain uses TRBV27 with TRBJ2-5, with D hard to call. The J call may be mistaken, given a closer DNA end match to TRBJ2-7. The CDR3 spans 14 residues. Germline values: CDR1 MNHEY, CDR2 SMNVEV (reference sequence).

V gene TRBV2 combines with J gene TRBJ1-2; TRBD1 matches 8 bases. The CDR3 is 14 residues long. Germline V gives CDR1 SNHLY, CDR2 FYNNEI. Trimming took 6 bases from V and 4 from J; bases not matched to a gene: 7. CDR3: CASRQTGEGYGYTF. CDR3 coding DNA: TGTGCCAGCAGACAGACAGGGGAGGGCTATGGCTACACCTTC.

About this clone: The same CDR3 arises from other DNA sequences in this sample as well. The rearrangement joins TRBV5-1 to TRBJ2-7; weak D call: TRBD1 (5 bases). The CDR3 is 13 amino acids. CDR1 is SGHRS and CDR2 is YFSETQ in the germline V gene. Trimming stripped 2 bases from V and 0 bases from J, with 6 bases between. The CDR3 spells CASSLTGSYEQYF. CDR3 nucleotides: TGCGCCAGCAGCTTAACAGGCTCCTACGAGCAGTACTTC.

In its sample, this clone was seen once. The J gene is TRBJ2-7, the V gene TRBV4-3; 9 bases match TRBD2. Germline V lookup: CDR1 LGHNA, CDR2 YSLEER. The CDR3 is 15 residues long. Trimming removed 5 bases from V and 3 bases from J; junction bases left unmatched: 8. The CDR3 region has the DNA TGCGCCAGCAGCGAGGGTGTTAGCGGGAGCTACGAGCAGTACTTC. Its protein product is CASSEGVSGSYEQYF.

This chain's CDR3 is CASSPLGGGPPDTQYF. CDR3 sequence (DNA): TGTGCCAGCAGCCCACTGGGGGGCGGTCCCCCGGATACGCAGTATTTT. The genes are TRBV2 and TRBJ2-3; either TRBD1 or TRBD2 may fit D (6 bases each). V was cut by 6 bases and J by 6 bases, with 22 bases left in between. From germline, CDR1 is SNHLY and CDR2 FYNNEI. This CDR3 has 16 amino acids.

V usage is TRBV19 and J usage is TRBJ1-1, with 7 bases matching TRBD1. V trimming: 10 bases; J trimming: 4 bases; junction bases outside the gene matches: 9. This CDR3 is built from 13 residues. Looked up from germline, CDR1 is LNHDA and CDR2 is SQIVND (reference sequence). CDR3 in amino acids: CATIWAGGTEAFF. The CDR3 region has the DNA TGTGCCACGATATGGGCAGGGGGCACTGAAGCTTTCTTT.

The chain uses TRBV13 and TRBJ1-2, with D unresolved. From germline, CDR1 is PRHDT and CDR2 FYEKMQ (reference sequence). The CDR3 length is 14 residues. V was pared by 0 bases and J by 4 bases, with 9 bases between. Here the CDR3 reads CASSLGLSGYGYTF. In DNA, the CDR3 is TGTGCCAGCAGCTTAGGCCTCAGTGGCTATGGCTACACCTTC.

The sample holds a few counts of this clone. Other nucleotide sequences in the sample specify the same CDR3. The rearrangement links TRBV11-2 to TRBJ2-7; maybe TRBD1 (6 bases). Looked up from germline, CDR1 is SGHAT and CDR2 is FQNNGV. The CDR3 sequence is 13 residues long. V was shortened by 2 bases and J by 2 bases, with 7 bases between the two germline ends. This CDR3 is CASSLTGTYEQYF. In DNA, the CDR3 is TGTGCCAGCAGCTTAACAGGGACCTACGAGCAGTACTTC. Combining the CDR3 with reference TRBV11-2 and TRBJ2-7 gives the whole variable domain EAGVAQSPRYKIIEKRQSVAFWCNPISGHATLYWYQQILGQGPKLLIQFQNNGVVDDSQLPKDRFSAERLKGVDSTLKIQPAKLEDSAVYLCASSLTGTYEQYFGPGTRLTVT.

V usage is TRBV10-1 and J usage is TRBJ1-6; the match to TRBD1 covers 7 bases. The CDR3 loop spans 17 amino acids. Germline CDR1 reads WNHNN; CDR2 reads SYGVQD (reference sequence). Germline trimming cut 2 bases from V and 8 bases from J; bases unmatched to any gene: 12. Written as DNA, the CDR3 is TGCGCCAGCAGTGAGGACAGGGAGAAGAGGGTGGATTCACCCCTCCACTTT. It specifies CASSEDREKRVDSPLHF.

The rearrangement joins TRBV7-6 to TRBJ2-5, with 8 bases fitting TRBD1. The CDR3 has 16 residues. V lost 3 bases to trimming and J lost 1 base; unmatched junction nucleotides: 7. Germline V CDR1 and CDR2: SGHVS, FNYEAQ. The CDR3 DNA sequence: TGTGCCAGCAGCTTTCCGGGACAGGCCCTCCAAGAGACCCAGTACTTC. It yields the protein CASSFPGQALQETQYF.

The chain uses TRBV9 and TRBJ1-6; D is ambiguous. V was trimmed by 4 bases and J by 9 bases, leaving 11 bases between them. The germline V gene encodes CDR1 SGDLS and CDR2 YYNGEE. The CDR3 is 13 amino acids. The CDR3, as DNA: TGTGCCAGCAGCCTCGAGGGAGGTTCACCCCTCCACTTT. This codes for CASSLEGGSPLHF. Together with reference TRBV9 and TRBJ1-6, the CDR3 gives the full variable domain: DSGVTQTPKHLITATGQRVTLRCSPRSGDLSVYWYQQSLDQGLQFLIQYYNGEERAKGNILERFSAQQFPDLHSELNLSSLELGDSALYFCASSLEGGSPLHFGNGTRLTVT.

The chain combines TRBV7-6 with TRBJ2-7; D not certain. Germline values: CDR1 SGHVS, CDR2 FNYEAQ. Trimming stripped 5 bases from V and 2 bases from J, with 10 bases between. This CDR3 contains 13 residues. The CDR3: CASSQGRTYEQYF. As DNA, the CDR3 is TGTGCCAGCAGCCAAGGACGGACCTACGAGCAGTACTTC. Full variable domain (missing parts from reference TRBV7-6 and TRBJ2-7): GAGVSQSPRYKVTKRGQDVALRCDPISGHVSLYWYRQALGQGPEFLTYFNYEAQQDKSGLPNDRFSAERPEGSISTLTIQRTEQRDSAMYRCASSQGRTYEQYFGPGTRLTVT.

V is TRBV4-3 and J is TRBJ2-7; tentatively, D is TRBD2 (6 bases). The CDR3 is 15 amino acids. Trimming shortened V by 0 bases and J by 5 bases, and 14 bases separated the two germline ends. The germline V gene has CDR1 LGHNA and CDR2 YSLEER. The CDR3 loop is CASSQEGGGLHEQYF. The CDR3 DNA sequence: TGCGCCAGCAGCCAAGAGGGAGGCGGGCTCCACGAGCAGTACTTC.